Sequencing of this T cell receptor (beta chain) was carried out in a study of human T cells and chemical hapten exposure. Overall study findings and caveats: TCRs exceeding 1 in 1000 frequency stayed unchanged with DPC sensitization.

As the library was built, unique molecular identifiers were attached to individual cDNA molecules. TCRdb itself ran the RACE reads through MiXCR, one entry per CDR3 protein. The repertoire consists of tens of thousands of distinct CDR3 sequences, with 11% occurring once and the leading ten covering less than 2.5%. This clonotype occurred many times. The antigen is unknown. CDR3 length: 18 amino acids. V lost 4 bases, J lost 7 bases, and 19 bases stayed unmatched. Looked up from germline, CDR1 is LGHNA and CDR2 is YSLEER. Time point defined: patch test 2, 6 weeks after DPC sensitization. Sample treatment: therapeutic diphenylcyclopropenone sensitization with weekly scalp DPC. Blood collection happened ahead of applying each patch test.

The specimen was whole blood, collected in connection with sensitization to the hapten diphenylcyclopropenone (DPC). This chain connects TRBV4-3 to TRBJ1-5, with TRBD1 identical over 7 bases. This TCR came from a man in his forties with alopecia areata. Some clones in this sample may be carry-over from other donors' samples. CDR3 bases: TGCGCCAGCAGCCTATCATACAGGGGAATCGCCTCCAGGCAGCCCCAGCATTTT. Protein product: CASSLSYRGIASRQPQHF.